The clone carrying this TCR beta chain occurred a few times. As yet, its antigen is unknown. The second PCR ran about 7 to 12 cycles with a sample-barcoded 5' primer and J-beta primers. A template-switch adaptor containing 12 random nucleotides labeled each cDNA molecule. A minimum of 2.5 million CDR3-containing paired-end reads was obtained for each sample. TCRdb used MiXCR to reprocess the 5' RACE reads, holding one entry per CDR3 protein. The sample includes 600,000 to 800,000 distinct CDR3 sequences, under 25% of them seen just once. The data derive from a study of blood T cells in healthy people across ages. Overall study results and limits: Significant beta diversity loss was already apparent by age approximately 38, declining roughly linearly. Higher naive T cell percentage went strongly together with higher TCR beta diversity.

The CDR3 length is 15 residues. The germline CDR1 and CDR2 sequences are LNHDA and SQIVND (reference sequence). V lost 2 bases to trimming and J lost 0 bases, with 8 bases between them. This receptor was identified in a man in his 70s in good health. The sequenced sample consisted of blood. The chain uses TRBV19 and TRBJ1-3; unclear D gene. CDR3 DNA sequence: TGTGCCAGTAGTATAAGCAGGTCCTCTGGAAACACCATATATTTT. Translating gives CASSISRSSGNTIYF.